This TCR beta chain originates from a study of regulatory T cells in long-lasting Graves disease. Stated time point: newly diagnosed GD, antithyroid drugs for less than 3 months. Generation of the TCR library employed RNA extracted from PBMCs. Arm-PCR of CDR3 regions and iRepertoire HTBI primers were used to build TCR beta libraries. Original handling: Sequenced samples collectively carried roughly 60 TRBV and 11 to 15 TRBJ segments. A single record per CDR3 protein comes from TCRdb applying MiXCR to the multiplex PCR reads. The V and J calls here are based on TCRdb, not the publication. The sample contains about 560,000 distinct CDR3 sequences, about 15% of which appear only once. J lost 6 bases, V lost 4 bases, and 12 bases had no gene match. The CDR3 extends over 14 amino acids. CDR1 GTSNPN and CDR2 SVGIG come from the germline V gene (reference sequence). This clonotype was found many times. This sample also appeared in a second study, on T cells in Graves' hyperthyroidism and ophthalmopathy.

This chain connects TRBV30 to TRBJ2-7; TRBD2 matches at 7 bases. The TCR originated in a man between 18 and 35 years old with Graves disease. Here the sequenced sample was peripheral blood mononuclear cells (PBMCs), taken at new diagnosis, from a patient treated with antithyroid drugs. CDR3 nucleotide sequence: TGTGCCTGGAAGCGGGGTCCCACCGGTCGCGAGCAGTACTTC. Encoded protein: CAWKRGPTGREQYF.